This T cell receptor (beta chain) is drawn from a study of T cells in localized non-small cell lung cancer. The study, taken as a whole, reports: A single tumor region was sequenced, leaving heterogeneity possible. Patients showing higher blood T cell density tended to see longer overall survival. Paired adjacent lung recovered a median around 59 of the top 100 tumor clones.

The length of the CDR3 is 14 residues. Trimming removed 0 bases from V and 0 bases from J, with 6 bases in between. The germline CDR1 and CDR2 sequences are SGHRS and YFSETQ. The assay was immunoSEQ multiplex PCR, and TCRdb's table has in-frame clones only and misses some. The sample includes roughly 34,000 clones, around 73% of them seen just once. About this clone: The antigen remains undetermined. Other DNA sequences in this specimen translate into the identical CDR3.

The receptor comes from a male donor older than 55 with stage II squamous cell lung carcinoma. This chain joins TRBV5-1 and TRBJ1-1; D remains unclear. The sample consisted of peripheral blood, taken before any cancer treatment. The CDR3 sequence is CASSLGQMNTEAFF. The CDR3 bases are TGCGCCAGCAGCTTGGGGCAGATGAACACTGAAGCTTTCTTT. Together with reference TRBV5-1 and TRBJ1-1, the CDR3 gives the full variable domain: KAGVTQTPRYLIKTRGQQVTLSCSPISGHRSVSWYQQTPGQGLQFLFEYFSETQRNKGNFPGRFSGRQFSNSRSEMNVSTLELGDSALYLCASSLGQMNTEAFFGQGTRLTVV.